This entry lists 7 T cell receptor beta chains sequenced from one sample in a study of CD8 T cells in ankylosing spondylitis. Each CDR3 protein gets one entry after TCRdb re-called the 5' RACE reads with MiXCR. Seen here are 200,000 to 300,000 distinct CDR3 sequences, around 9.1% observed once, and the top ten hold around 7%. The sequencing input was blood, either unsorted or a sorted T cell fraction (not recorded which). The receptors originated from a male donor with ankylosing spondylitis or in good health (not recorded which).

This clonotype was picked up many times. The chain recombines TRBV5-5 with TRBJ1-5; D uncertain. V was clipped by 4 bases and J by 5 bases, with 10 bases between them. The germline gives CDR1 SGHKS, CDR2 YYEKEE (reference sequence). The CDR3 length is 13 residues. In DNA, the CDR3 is TGTGCCAGCAGCATCCAGCCCTATCAGCCCCAGCATTTT. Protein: CASSIQPYQPQHF.

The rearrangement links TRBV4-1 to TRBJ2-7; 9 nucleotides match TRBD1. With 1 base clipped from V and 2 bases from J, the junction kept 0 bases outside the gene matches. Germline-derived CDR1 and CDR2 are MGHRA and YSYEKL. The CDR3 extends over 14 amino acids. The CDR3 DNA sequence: TGCGCCAGCAGCCAAGGGGACAGGGCCTACGAGCAGTACTTC. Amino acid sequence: CASSQGDRAYEQYF.

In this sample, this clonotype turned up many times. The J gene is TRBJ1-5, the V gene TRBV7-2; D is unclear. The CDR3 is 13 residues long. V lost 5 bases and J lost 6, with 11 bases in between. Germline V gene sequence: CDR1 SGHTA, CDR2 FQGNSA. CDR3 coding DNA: TGTGCCAGCAGCCTCGAGGGTTTTCAGCCCCAGCATTTT. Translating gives CASSLEGFQPQHF.

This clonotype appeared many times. CDR3 in amino acids: CASSVRGASTDTQYF. The CDR3 DNA sequence: TGTGCCAGCAGCGTGAGAGGTGCTAGCACAGATACGCAGTATTTT. The chain couples TRBV9 to TRBJ2-3, with D uncertain. This CDR3 has 15 amino acids. The germline CDR1 and CDR2 sequences are SGDLS and YYNGEE. Deletions cut 2 bases from V and 0 bases from J, with 10 bases between.

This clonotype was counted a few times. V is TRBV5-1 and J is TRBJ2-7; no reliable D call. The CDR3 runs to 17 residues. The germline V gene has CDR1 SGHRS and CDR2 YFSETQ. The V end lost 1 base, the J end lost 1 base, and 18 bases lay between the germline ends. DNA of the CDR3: TGCGCCAGCAGCTTGACTTCGGTGAGGAAGCGATCCTACGAGCAGTACTTC. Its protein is CASSLTSVRKRSYEQYF.

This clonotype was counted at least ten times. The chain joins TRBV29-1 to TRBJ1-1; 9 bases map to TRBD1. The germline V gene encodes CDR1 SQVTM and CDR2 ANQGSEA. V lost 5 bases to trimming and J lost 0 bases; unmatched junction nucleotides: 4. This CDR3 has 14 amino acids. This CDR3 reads CSVSDRGMNTEAFF. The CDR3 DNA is TGCAGCGTTTCGGACAGGGGCATGAACACTGAAGCTTTCTTT.

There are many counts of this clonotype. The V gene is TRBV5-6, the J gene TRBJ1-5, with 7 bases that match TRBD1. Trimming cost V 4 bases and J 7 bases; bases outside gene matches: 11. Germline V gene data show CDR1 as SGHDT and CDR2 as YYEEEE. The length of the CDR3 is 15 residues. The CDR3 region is CASSRDRDPGQPQHF. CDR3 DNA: TGTGCCAGCAGCCGGGACAGAGATCCGGGGCAGCCCCAGCATTTT.